This is a list of T cell receptor beta chains from one sample in a study of blood T cell repertoires in COVID-19. TCRdb keeps only in-frame clones here, not all; method: immunoSEQ multiplex PCR. The table lists 350,000 to 450,000 clones, about 91% of them singletons. Sequencing was performed on peripheral blood. Source of these receptors: a woman between 40 and 50 years old with COVID-19, enrolled during active disease. The CDR3 runs from the conserved cysteine through the conserved F or W. Fields, in order: CDR3 DNA, CDR3 protein, clone size, J gene, D gene, V gene. The D gene is left open where the match is weak. Rows give clone size only sometimes, using once, few, many, or a class for an expanded clone.

DNA: TGTGCCAGCAGTGACAGTTTCGGTGGCAATCAGCCCCAGCATTTT
CDR3: CASSDSFGGNQPQHF
size: few
J: TRBJ1-5
D: NA
V: TRBV27

DNA: TGCGCCAGCAGCCGGAAGACGGGAGTTAAGACCGGGGAGCTGTTTTTT
CDR3: CASSRKTGVKTGELFF
size: NA
J: TRBJ2-2
D: NA
V: TRBV4-3

DNA: TGTGCCAGTAGTCAATTCCAGGGTGGGGAGCAGTACTTC
CDR3: CASSQFQGGEQYF
size: few
J: TRBJ2-7
D: NA
V: TRBV19

DNA: TGTGCCAGCAGCCCCCGGGACAGGGAGTATGGCTACACCTTC
CDR3: CASSPRDREYGYTF
size: NA
J: TRBJ1-2
D: TRBD1
V: TRBV7-9

DNA: TGTGCCAGCAGTCAGCGGGGGGCATTCAACACCGGGGAGCTGTTTTTT
CDR3: CASSQRGAFNTGELFF
size: NA
J: TRBJ2-2
D: TRBD2
V: TRBV6-2/TRBV6-3

DNA: TGTGCCAGCAGCTTAGCTGGGACAGGTGGGTACAATGAGCAGTTCTTC
CDR3: CASSLAGTGGYNEQFF
size: NA
J: TRBJ2-1
D: TRBD1
V: TRBV7-2

DNA: TGTGCCAGCAGCCGAATCTTATGGGGGGATGGCTACACCTTC
CDR3: CASSRILWGDGYTF
size: NA
J: TRBJ1-2
D: NA
V: TRBV11-2

DNA: TGCGCCAGCAGCCCCCGGGAAGATAATTCACCCCTCCACTTT
CDR3: CASSPREDNSPLHF
size: NA
J: TRBJ1-6
D: NA
V: TRBV4-3

DNA: TGTGCCACCAGCAGAGAAGGAGTGGGCTATGGCTACACCTTC
CDR3: CATSREGVGYGYTF
size: NA
J: TRBJ1-2
D: NA
V: TRBV15

DNA: TGTGCCAGCAGCCCCATTAGCGGGAGTACGCAGTATTTT
CDR3: CASSPISGSTQYF
size: NA
J: TRBJ2-3
D: TRBD2
V: TRBV7-9

DNA: TGTGCCAGCAGCCCAGGGGTACTCCCCCTCTACAATGAGCAGTTCTTC
CDR3: CASSPGVLPLYNEQFF
size: NA
J: TRBJ2-1
D: NA
V: TRBV9

DNA: TGCGCCAGCAGCTTGCCCAATCAAGAAGCGGGAGGGTCAGATACGCAGTATTTT
CDR3: CASSLPNQEAGGSDTQYF
size: NA
J: TRBJ2-3
D: TRBD2
V: TRBV5-1

DNA: TGTGCCAGCAGCTTACGGCGGGAAACCTACGAGCAGTACTTC
CDR3: CASSLRRETYEQYF
size: NA
J: TRBJ2-7
D: NA
V: TRBV11-2

DNA: TGTGCCAGCAGCAGAGGACAGGGTAGCTATGGCTACACCTTC
CDR3: CASSRGQGSYGYTF
size: NA
J: TRBJ1-2
D: TRBD1
V: TRBV7-9

DNA: TGTGCCAGCAGAATTACAGGGCACCAAGACACCATATATTTT
CDR3: CASRITGHQDTIYF
size: NA
J: TRBJ1-3
D: NA
V: TRBV28

DNA: TGCGCCAGCAGCCAAGATATTGTGGGGACAGTGTCGAGCTCCTATAATTCACCCCTCCACTTT
CDR3: CASSQDIVGTVSSSYNSPLHF
size: NA
J: TRBJ1-6
D: TRBD1
V: TRBV4-3

DNA: TGTGCCTGGAGTGTGGGCAGAGATCAGCCCCAGCATTTT
CDR3: CAWSVGRDQPQHF
size: NA
J: TRBJ1-5
D: NA
V: TRBV30

DNA: TGTGCCAGCAGCCAAGTGGAGACAGGGGTACCCTATAATTCACCCCTCCACTTT
CDR3: CASSQVETGVPYNSPLHF
size: NA
J: TRBJ1-6
D: TRBD1
V: TRBV3-1/TRBV3-2

DNA: TGTGCCAGCAGCCCACAGGGGAATGGTCATAATTCACCCCTCCACTTT
CDR3: CASSPQGNGHNSPLHF
size: NA
J: TRBJ1-6
D: TRBD1
V: TRBV27

DNA: TGTGCCAGCAGGGAGGCGGGGGGAACCTACAATGAGCAGTTCTTC
CDR3: CASREAGGTYNEQFF
size: once
J: TRBJ2-1
D: TRBD2
V: TRBV19

DNA: TGTGCCAGCAGTCGGGGGACAGGGGGCTTTCAGCCCCAGCATTTT
CDR3: CASSRGTGGFQPQHF
size: NA
J: TRBJ1-5
D: TRBD1
V: TRBV6-5

DNA: TGTGCCAGCAGCGTAGGGGACAGGGGGCCCCCCGGGGCCAACGTCCTGACTTTC
CDR3: CASSVGDRGPPGANVLTF
size: NA
J: TRBJ2-6
D: TRBD1
V: TRBV9

DNA: TGTGCCAGCAGTGAAATCAGCGATTCACCCCTCCACTTT
CDR3: CASSEISDSPLHF
size: NA
J: TRBJ1-6
D: NA
V: TRBV6-4

DNA: TGTGCCAGCACTAAACAGGGGGCTAACTATGGCTACACCTTC
CDR3: CASTKQGANYGYTF
size: few
J: TRBJ1-2
D: TRBD1
V: TRBV27

DNA: TGTGCCAGCAGCGGACAGGTGGGATACTATGGCTACACCTTC
CDR3: CASSGQVGYYGYTF
size: NA
J: TRBJ1-2
D: TRBD1
V: TRBV2

DNA: TGTGCCAGCAGCTTCCCCTCTCGAGGAAGCCCGGAAGAATCCTCTATCTATGGCTACACCTTC
CDR3: CASSFPSRGSPEESSIYGYTF
size: once
J: TRBJ1-2
D: NA
V: TRBV7-8

DNA: TGTGCCAGCAGTTACGGGCAGAGCTACAATGAGCAGTTCTTC
CDR3: CASSYGQSYNEQFF
size: NA
J: TRBJ2-1
D: NA
V: TRBV6-5

DNA: TGTGCCAGCAGCTTGGGGAGCTCCGATTCACCCCTCCACTTT
CDR3: CASSLGSSDSPLHF
size: NA
J: TRBJ1-6
D: NA
V: TRBV5-6

DNA: TGTGCCAGCAGCTTAGGTGTGGGGCAGGACTATGGCTACACCTTC
CDR3: CASSLGVGQDYGYTF
size: NA
J: TRBJ1-2
D: NA
V: TRBV11-1

DNA: TGTGCCTGGAGTGCGGACAGGGTCGGGAATTCACCCCTCCACTTT
CDR3: CAWSADRVGNSPLHF
size: NA
J: TRBJ1-6
D: TRBD1
V: TRBV30

DNA: TGTGCCACCACAGGGTTGGCCTACGAGCAGTGCTTC
CDR3: CATTGLAYEQCF
size: NA
J: TRBJ2-7
D: NA
V: TRBV28